This T cell receptor beta chain was captured by sequencing in a study of blood T cell repertoires in COVID-19 (dated by TCRdb to about 2020). With respect to the entire study: Collaborator samples came from the United States, Italy and Spain and covered acute and convalescent phases of COVID-19. The prospective study material was composed of cDNA or gDNA derived from T cells, B-cell-depleted T cells, or PBMCs. Deeply sampled blood TCRbeta repertoires from subjects exposed to, actively infected with, or recovered from COVID-19 were included in the dataset. A freely available public database, intended as a resource for researchers studying the immune response to SARS-CoV-2, is where the repertoires were released. The samples were drawn from two sources: the first 160 participants of the ongoing ImmuneRACE study, and fewer than 1,500 subjects contributed by 6 global collaborators. The sample metadata nearly always contained a de-identified subject ID, COVID-19 status, age in years and sex. Where available, HLA class I and class II types were obtained from metadata supplied by the sample provider rather than from assay-based typing.

To note about this clone: No antigen is known for it. There are no base qualities to consult, and no much larger clone falls within one base.

Reading the germline V gene gives CDR1 SNHLY and CDR2 FYNNEI. Germline trimming: 3 bases from V, 6 bases from J; junction bases outside gene matches: 2. The CDR3 contains 13 residues, cysteine and phenylalanine counted. Only the CDR3 DNA is retained, 39 bases long and in frame from the first base. The investigation overall reported the following: Clinical and demographic metadata were provided uncurated, with the amount varying by source and participant.

Collaborating institutions collected whole blood in K2EDTA tubes following their own protocols. For TCRbeta analysis, collaborators shipped samples as frozen whole blood, isolated PBMCs, or DNA extracted from either of those sample types. The immunoSEQ Assay, a bias-controlled multiplex PCR, was used to amplify TCRbeta CDR3 regions from genomic DNA. As for the authors' bioinformatics: Within the assay, amplification of reference gene primers was used to estimate how many nucleated cells each sample contained. Sequence reads were collapsed and filtered to measure the absolute abundance of every unique TCRbeta CDR3 rearrangement. Productive Simpson clonality was computed per sample as the square root of Simpson's diversity index over productive rearrangements. TCRdb took over this immuneACCESS table, retaining in-frame rearrangements with V and J assigned. Such tables are incomplete; in checked studies, under half of the missing clones stem from an unresolved V gene, and the remainder is unexplained. V and J calls and clone size are copied from that table; D and trimming were computed from the DNA. A total of 140,000 to 150,000 clones appear in this sample, about 89% of them only once. Under 7.5% of the sample rests with the top ten.

The sequence is built from TRBV2 and TRBJ1-2, and TRBD1 matches 9 of the central bases. Sequenced: peripheral blood. The receptor's source is a man at least 80 years old with acute or convalescent COVID-19. The nucleotide sequence reads TGTGCCAGCAGTGAGACAGGGGGGGATGGCTACACCTTC. Translation gives CASSETGGDGYTF.